The rows below give T cell receptor beta chains drawn from one sample of a study of OX40 agonist ivuxolimab in advanced cancers. Assay used: immunoSEQ multiplex PCR; TCRdb lists only in-frame clones, some missing. The sample shows about 76,000 clones, about 88% of them seen only once. The material was CD4+ or CD8+ T cells sorted from blood, obtained in a trial of the OX40 agonist ivuxolimab. The receptors here all came from an adult with an advanced solid tumor such as melanoma, head and neck, liver or kidney cancer. Both conserved end residues are part of each CDR3. The order of the fields is clone size, V gene, D gene, J gene, CDR3 DNA, CDR3 protein. A D gene is named only where the DNA matches it firmly. The size field is filled for only some rows; it gives once, few, many or a size class.

-,TRBV7-8,-,TRBJ1-2,TGTGCCAGCGGGGGAAATGGCTACACCTTC,CASGGNGYTF
-,TRBV9,-,TRBJ1-3,TGTGCCAGCAGCGGGGGAGGAGGGCTCTCCGGAAACACCATATATTTT,CASSGGGGLSGNTIYF
-,TRBV7-6,TRBD1,TRBJ1-3,TGTGCCAGCAGCCCTTCAGGGGGCCTTTCGAACACCATATATTTT,CASSPSGGLSNTIYF
-,TRBV5-4,TRBD2,TRBJ2-7,TGTGCCAGCTCCGGGCCTAGCGGGAGGATTAGCTCCTACGAGCAGTACTTC,CASSGPSGRISSYEQYF
-,TRBV5-4,TRBD2,TRBJ2-5,TGTGCCAGCAGGAGGGGACTAGCCCAAGAGACCCAGTACTTC,CASRRGLAQETQYF
-,TRBV30,-,TRBJ2-3,TGTGCCTGGCAGACTCGTTCTGGGCAGTATTTT,CAWQTRSGQYF
once,TRBV6-1,TRBD2,TRBJ2-7,TGTGCCAGCGGCGGACTAGCGGGATTATACGAGCAGTACTTC,CASGGLAGLYEQYF
once,TRBV9,-,TRBJ1-3,TGTGCCAGCAGCGGGACGACAGGCTCTGGAAACACCATATATTTT,CASSGTTGSGNTIYF
-,TRBV7-9,TRBD1,TRBJ1-4,TGTGCCAGCAGCACCCTCCTCCGCGGACAGGGAGCTAATGAAAAACTGTTTTTT,CASSTLLRGQGANEKLFF
-,TRBV10-2,-,TRBJ2-1,TGCGCCAGCAGTGAGTTCCGGGGCTCCTACAATGAGCAGTTCTTC,CASSEFRGSYNEQFF
-,TRBV11-3,-,TRBJ1-3,TGTGCCAGCAGCTTAGCTGGAAACACCATATATTTT,CASSLAGNTIYF
-,TRBV2,-,TRBJ2-5,TGTGCCAGCTGTGGCCAACTAGGCTCCCAAGAGACCCAGTACTTC,CASCGQLGSQETQYF
-,TRBV5-1,-,TRBJ2-1,TGCGCCAGCAGCGGGACCTACAATGAGCAGTTCTTC,CASSGTYNEQFF
-,TRBV5-6,TRBD2,TRBJ2-7,TGTGCCAGCAGCATGGGGCTAGCGGGTCTTGTCGGGCAGTACTTC,CASSMGLAGLVGQYF
-,TRBV2,-,TRBJ1-5,TGTGCCAGCAGTGTTGGCCCCAGGGCGAGCAATCAGCCCCAGCATTTT,CASSVGPRASNQPQHF
-,TRBV6-5,-,TRBJ1-2,TGTGCCAGCTGGGAGGGGAACTATGGCTACACCTTC,CASWEGNYGYTF
-,TRBV28,-,TRBJ2-5,TGTGCCAGCACCAGAGGGATTCTGGAGACCCAGTACTTC,CASTRGILETQYF
-,TRBV5-6,TRBD1,TRBJ1-3,TGTGCCAGCAGCTTGGGACCGGGACAGGGTTCTGGAAACACCATATATTTT,CASSLGPGQGSGNTIYF
-,TRBV19,TRBD1,TRBJ2-5,TGTGCCAGTAGTATAATCTCCGGGACAGGGGAAGAGACCCAGTACTTC,CASSIISGTGEETQYF
-,TRBV11-2,-,TRBJ2-2,TGTGCCAGCAGAGTGCCCAGGACCGCCGGGGAGCTGTTTTTT,CASRVPRTAGELFF
-,TRBV20-1,-,TRBJ2-5,TGCAGTGCCCCGGTGGTAGAGACCCAGTACTTC,CSAPVVETQYF
-,TRBV5-1,TRBD1,TRBJ1-1,TGCGCCAGCAGCTTGGCCTCAAGGACAGGGTCTGAAGCTTTCTTT,CASSLASRTGSEAFF
-,TRBV5-6,-,TRBJ1-5,TGTGCCAGCAGCTTGGGTGGACTGACTAATCAGCCCCAGCATTTT,CASSLGGLTNQPQHF
-,TRBV7-9,TRBD1,TRBJ1-2,TGTGCCAGCAGTCCAGGACAGGGGGAGGGCTACACCTTC,CASSPGQGEGYTF
-,TRBV4-2,TRBD1,TRBJ1-6,TGTGCCAGCAGCCAAGGACTGGGACAGGCGAATTCACCCCTCCACTTT,CASSQGLGQANSPLHF
-,TRBV5-5,-,TRBJ1-2,TGTGCCAGCAGCTCTGACAGAATCTATGGCTACACCTTC,CASSSDRIYGYTF
once,TRBV4-1,-,TRBJ1-1,TGCGCCAGCAGCCGAGCCATTGGGGAGGGTGGGGAAGCTTTCTTT,CASSRAIGEGGEAFF
-,TRBV10-2,TRBD1,TRBJ1-4,TGCGCCAGCAGCGGAGCCGGGACAGGGGGGGTTAATGAAAAACTGTTTTTT,CASSGAGTGGVNEKLFF
few,TRBV5-5,TRBD1,TRBJ2-7,TGTGCCAGCAGCTTGGAGGGGGACAGCTTCTACGAGCAGTACTTC,CASSLEGDSFYEQYF
-,TRBV10-1,-,TRBJ2-2,TGCGCCAGCAGTGAGTCGTTTAGCCCCCCCGGGGAGCTGTTTTTT,CASSESFSPPGELFF
-,TRBV29-1,-,TRBJ2-7,TGCAGCGTCGCCTGGGGGGTGGCCTACGAGCAGTACTTC,CSVAWGVAYEQYF
-,TRBV5-1,-,TRBJ2-2,TGCGCCAGCAGCCACCGGGACACCACCGGGGAGCTGTTTTTT,CASSHRDTTGELFF
once,TRBV11-3,-,TRBJ2-3,TGTGCCAGCAGCTTTTCGGCAGATACGCAGTATTTT,CASSFSADTQYF
-,TRBV29-1,TRBD1,TRBJ2-7,TGCAGCGTCGTATTGGGGACAGGGATCGACGAGCAGTACTTC,CSVVLGTGIDEQYF
-,TRBV19,TRBD1,TRBJ1-2,TGTGCCAGTAGGACCGGACAGGGGCTCGACTATGGCTACACCTTC,CASRTGQGLDYGYTF
-,TRBV11-3,-,TRBJ1-1,TGTGCCAGCAGCTTCGCCACTGAAGCTTTCTTT,CASSFATEAFF
-,TRBV27,-,TRBJ2-7,TGTGCCAGCAGCCCCCAAAGCTCCTACGAGCAGTACTTC,CASSPQSSYEQYF
-,TRBV28,-,TRBJ2-2,TGTGCCAGCAGAGTTGAGGGACCGAACACCGGGGAGCTGTTTTTT,CASRVEGPNTGELFF
many,TRBV11-2,TRBD1,TRBJ1-4,TGTGCCAGCAGCTTGGAAGGGACAGGGACTGAAAAACTGTTTTTT,CASSLEGTGTEKLFF
few,TRBV6-4,-,TRBJ1-5,TGTGCCAGCAGTGACGCCCCACAGGGTCCCCAGCATTTT,CASSDAPQGPQHF
-,TRBV6-1,-,TRBJ1-1,TGTGCCAGCAGCGACTCTGACAGGAACACTGAAGCTTTCTTT,CASSDSDRNTEAFF
-,TRBV19,TRBD2,TRBJ2-1,TGTGCCAGTAGTAGAGGGACTAGCACCTACAATGAGCAGTTCTTC,CASSRGTSTYNEQFF
-,TRBV30,-,TRBJ2-3,TGTGCCTGGATTCCCCCCGCGAGTGCTTTAGATACGCAGTATTTT,CAWIPPASALDTQYF
-,TRBV2,-,TRBJ2-5,TGTGCCAGCACGAACTTAGCGATGGAGACCCAGTACTTC,CASTNLAMETQYF
-,TRBV5-4,-,TRBJ1-2,TGTGCCAGCAGCTTGCAAGGGGTCGGCTATGGCTACACCTTC,CASSLQGVGYGYTF
-,TRBV18,TRBD2,TRBJ2-5,TGTGCCAGCTCTCTACTAGCGGGAGGACCCCAAGAGACCCAGTACTTC,CASSLLAGGPQETQYF
few,TRBV27,-,TRBJ2-7,TGTGCCAGCAGTTTATCCCAGGGCGAGCAGTACTTC,CASSLSQGEQYF
-,TRBV29-1,TRBD2,TRBJ2-3,TGCAGCGTTGAAGATCGAGAGCGGGAGATCACAGATACGCAGTATTTT,CSVEDREREITDTQYF
-,TRBV7-2,-,TRBJ1-2,TGTGCCAGCAGCTTAGTTCCCTCCATGCCGGGGGTCTATGGCTACACCTTC,CASSLVPSMPGVYGYTF
-,TRBV6-1,TRBD1,TRBJ2-7,TGTGCCAGCAGTGTAACGGGACAGGGGTCCTACGAGCAGTACTTC,CASSVTGQGSYEQYF
once,TRBV5-8,TRBD1,TRBJ1-2,TGTGCCAGCAGCTCTCCTGGGACAGGGGAATACGATGGCTACACCTTC,CASSSPGTGEYDGYTF
-,TRBV30,-,TRBJ1-2,TGTGCCTGGAGTGTCGGCGGGGCTCGCGGCTACACCTTC,CAWSVGGARGYTF
-,TRBV6-1,TRBD1,TRBJ2-7,TGTGCCAGCAGTACAGGGGGAGGCGAGCAGTACTTC,CASSTGGGEQYF
-,TRBV9,TRBD2,TRBJ2-7,TGTGCCAGCAGTGGGACTAGCGGGAGCTACGAGCAGTACTTC,CASSGTSGSYEQYF
-,TRBV6-1,TRBD1,TRBJ2-5,TGTGCCAGCAATACAGGGGGCGGACAAGAGACCCAGTACTTC,CASNTGGGQETQYF